The 27 T cell receptor beta chains reported below all come from one sample, sequenced in a study of blood T cell repertoires in COVID-19. Profiled with immunoSEQ multiplex PCR; TCRdb holds only in-frame clones, not every one. The sample contains roughly 52,000 clones, roughly 80% of which appear only once. Sequenced sample: peripheral blood. These receptors were obtained from a human donor in a cohort sampled during active or convalescent COVID-19.

For this clone: Other DNA sequences of this sample code for an identical CDR3. This chain uses TRBV19 with TRBJ1-2; D might be TRBD1 (6 bases). CDR3 size: 13 residues. Trimming took 3 bases from V and 7 from J, leaving 12 bases between them. CDR1 and CDR2 (germline): LNHDA, SQIVND (reference sequence). CDR3 sequence: CASSIGQGSGYTF. CDR3 DNA sequence: TGTGCCAGTAGTATCGGGCAGGGGAGTGGCTACACCTTC.

J is TRBJ1-1 and V is TRBV10-3; 8 nucleotides line up with TRBD1. Trimming at V came to 7 bases and at J to 4 bases, leaving 5 bases not matched to a gene. This CDR3 comprises 13 residues. Per the germline V gene, CDR1 is ENHRY and CDR2 is SYGVKD. The CDR3 DNA follows: TGTGCCATCAATACAGGGGGAGGCACTGAAGCTTTCTTT. Translating gives CAINTGGGTEAFF.

The chain joins TRBV7-2 to TRBJ2-3, with TRBD2 identical over 9 bases. CDR1 SGHTA and CDR2 FQGNSA come from the germline V gene. The CDR3 extends over 16 amino acids. V lost 1 base, J lost 2 bases, and 4 bases stayed unmatched. CDR3 residues: CASSLGGGGATDTQYF. For the CDR3, the DNA is TGTGCCAGCAGCTTAGGCGGCGGGGGGGCCACAGATACGCAGTATTTT.

V gene TRBV6-5 combines with J gene TRBJ1-5, with D unclear. Germline lookup yields CDR1 MNHEY and CDR2 SVGAGI. This CDR3 has 15 residues. V was clipped by 2 bases and J by 6 bases, with 14 bases between them. CDR3 residues: CASSYPKERVQPQHF. As DNA, the CDR3 is TGTGCCAGCAGTTACCCGAAAGAGAGAGTTCAGCCCCAGCATTTT.

The CDR3 protein is CASSSTGGSPLHF. CDR3 sequence (DNA): TGTGCCAGCAGCTCGACAGGAGGTTCACCCCTCCACTTT. The gene calls are TRBV7-2 and TRBJ1-6, with D maybe TRBD1 (6 bases). CDR3 size: 13 residues. With 4 bases removed from V and 9 bases from J, the gap between germline ends came to 10 bases. Per germline, CDR1 SGHTA and CDR2 FQGNSA.

The V and J genes are TRBV4-2 and TRBJ1-6; 9 positions match TRBD1. CDR3 size: 15 residues. V trimming: 2 bases; J trimming: 10 bases; junction bases outside the gene matches: 6. Germline V gene data show CDR1 as LGHNA and CDR2 as YNFKEQ. CDR3 in amino acids: CASSQQTGGGSPLHF. In DNA, the CDR3 is TGTGCCAGCAGCCAACAGACAGGGGGGGGATCACCCCTCCACTTT.

V is TRBV4-3 and J is TRBJ2-7; 8 bases align to TRBD2. Trimming took 4 bases from V and 0 from J; bases not matched to a gene: 5. Per germline, CDR1 LGHNA and CDR2 YSLEER. This CDR3 contains 15 residues. CDR3 DNA sequence: TGCGCCAGCAGCCGTGGGACTAGGAGCTCCTACGAGCAGTACTTC. It encodes CASSRGTRSSYEQYF.

This chain joins TRBV14 and TRBJ2-5; D ambiguous. Germline V gene data show CDR1 as SGHDN and CDR2 as FVKESK. The length of the CDR3 is 12 residues. Trimming shortened V by 0 bases and J by 7 bases, and 6 bases separated the two germline ends. The CDR3 DNA reads as TGTGCCAGCAGCCAAGATGTAGCGACCCAGTACTTC. It translates to CASSQDVATQYF. The full variable domain, with the rest looked up from reference TRBV14 and TRBJ2-5, is EAGVTQFPSHSVIEKGQTVTLRCDPISGHDNLYWYRRVMGKEIKFLLHFVKESKQDESGMPNNRFLAERTGGTYSTLKVQPAELEDSGVYFCASSQDVATQYFGPGTRLLVL.

The V call is TRBV5-1, the J call TRBJ1-1, with D tentatively TRBD1 (5 bases). The V gene lost 0 bases and the J gene lost 6 bases, with 18 bases spanning the gap. Germline V gene lookup returns CDR1 SGHRS and CDR2 YFSETQ. CDR3 length: 16 residues. The CDR3 reads CASSLEFVRGRAEAFF. In nucleotides, the CDR3 is TGCGCCAGCAGCTTGGAGTTTGTAAGGGGTAGGGCTGAAGCTTTCTTT.

The gene calls are TRBV11-3 and TRBJ1-1; tentative D call: TRBD1 (5 bases). Trimming stripped 5 bases from V and 1 base from J, with 8 bases between. Germline CDR1 and CDR2: SGHNT and YENEEA. This CDR3 region has 13 residues. CDR3 residues: CASSLQANTEAFF. The CDR3 coding sequence is TGTGCCAGCAGCCTACAGGCGAACACTGAAGCTTTCTTT.

This chain's CDR3 is CASSSTRGTQYF. CDR3 coding DNA: TGTGCCAGCAGCTCTACCCGGGGTACGCAGTATTTT. The chain combines TRBV7-9 with TRBJ2-3; D possibly corresponds to TRBD2 (5 bases). The CDR3 covers 12 residues. Between the trimmed V and J ends, which lost 4 bases and 8 bases, there was a span of 10 bases. Per the germline V gene, CDR1 is SEHNR and CDR2 is FQNEAQ (reference sequence).

The V call is TRBV14, the J call TRBJ1-6, with D perhaps TRBD1 (6 bases). V was clipped by 2 bases and J by 9 bases, with 14 bases between them. The CDR3 runs to 15 residues. Germline assignment: CDR1 SGHDN and CDR2 FVKESK. The CDR3 sequence is CASSQMDRPGSPLHF. CDR3 bases: TGTGCCAGCAGCCAAATGGACAGACCGGGTTCACCCCTCCACTTT.

The J gene is TRBJ2-1, the V gene TRBV6-5; a possible D gene is TRBD1 (7 bases). Trimming left V 6 bases short and J 2 bases short, with 11 bases between. The germline V gene encodes CDR1 MNHEY and CDR2 SVGAGI. This CDR3 contains 14 residues. CDR3 loop: CASRGGTAYNEQFF. The CDR3, as DNA: TGTGCCAGCAGGGGCGGGACAGCCTACAATGAGCAGTTCTTC.

The CDR3 DNA follows: TGTGCCAGCAGCTCCCGACTAGCCTTGAACACCGGGGAGCTGTTTTTT. Its translation: CASSSRLALNTGELFF. The chain is built from TRBV9 and TRBJ2-2, with TRBD2 matching over 7 bases. The CDR3 has 16 amino acids. V lost 4 bases to trimming and J lost 1 base; unmatched junction nucleotides: 7. CDR1 and CDR2 from the germline V gene are SGDLS and YYNGEE.

The V call is TRBV9, the J call TRBJ1-1; perhaps TRBD1 as D (5 bases). The V end was cut by 1 base, the J end by 5 bases, with 12 bases between. The CDR3 loop spans 14 amino acids. From germline, CDR1 is SGDLS and CDR2 YYNGEE. The CDR3 DNA reads TGTGCCAGCAGCGTAACGGGGACTTCGACTGAAGCTTTCTTT. This gives the protein CASSVTGTSTEAFF.

The V gene is TRBV6-5, the J gene TRBJ1-2; TRBD1 agrees at 9 bases. V was clipped by 2 bases and J by 6 bases; unmatched bases: 4. The CDR3 sequence is 14 residues long. CDR1 MNHEY and CDR2 SVGAGI come from the germline V gene. CDR3 nucleotide sequence: TGTGCCAGCAGTTACGCTACAGGGGGCCATGGCTACACCTTC. It encodes CASSYATGGHGYTF.

This clone was counted between two and nine times. The chain is built from TRBV7-3 and TRBJ2-3, with 13 bases aligning to TRBD2. The CDR3 extends over 16 amino acids. V lost 3 bases and J lost 7; bases outside the gene matches: 7. Looked up from germline, CDR1 is SGHTA and CDR2 is FQGTGA. This CDR3 is CASSFNGGLAGNTQYF. As DNA, the CDR3 is TGTGCCAGCAGCTTCAATGGGGGACTAGCGGGAAATACGCAGTATTTT.

This chain uses TRBV25-1 with TRBJ2-3; 11 nucleotides agree with TRBD1. V shed 6 bases, J shed 0 bases, and the junction held 5 bases outside the gene matches. CDR1 and CDR2 (germline): MGHDK, SYGVNS. The CDR3 runs to 16 residues. This chain's CDR3 is CASSTGQGASTDTQYF. CDR3 sequence (DNA): TGTGCCAGCAGCACTGGACAGGGGGCCAGCACAGATACGCAGTATTTT.

This chain links TRBV6-6 with TRBJ1-1; D is perhaps TRBD1 (5 bases). V was clipped by 6 bases and J by 1 base, with 15 bases between them. Germline lookup yields CDR1 MNHNY and CDR2 SVGAGI (reference sequence). CDR3 length equals 15 residues. CDR3 bases: TGTGCCAGCAGCAACCCACGGGACTCGAACACTGAAGCTTTCTTT. Its translation: CASSNPRDSNTEAFF.

The V gene is TRBV5-6, the J gene TRBJ1-6; 7 positions agree with TRBD1. V was clipped by 7 bases and J by 3 bases; unmatched bases: 10. Germline V gene data show CDR1 as SGHDT and CDR2 as YYEEEE. This CDR3 region has 16 residues. DNA for the CDR3: TGTGCCAGCCCCATGGGGGACAGTCGCTATAATTCACCCCTCCACTTT. This encodes CASPMGDSRYNSPLHF.

CDR3 sequence (DNA): TGTGCCAGCAGTTACACAATACCGACTAGCATGGAGACCCAGTACTTC. This encodes CASSYTIPTSMETQYF. This chain uses TRBV6-5 with TRBJ2-5; 7 nucleotides line up with TRBD2. The CDR3 runs 16 residues. From germline, CDR1 is MNHEY and CDR2 SVGAGI. Trimming cost V 2 bases and J 5 bases; bases outside gene matches: 11.

The chain carries TRBV19 and TRBJ1-6; tentatively, D is TRBD1 (6 bases). Germline assignment: CDR1 LNHDA and CDR2 SQIVND (reference sequence). V was clipped by 4 bases and J by 10 bases, with 20 bases between them. The CDR3 has 16 amino acids. The CDR3 DNA reads TGTGCCAGTAGTACGGGACAATCCGAGACTCGGTCACCCCTCCACTTT. It specifies CASSTGQSETRSPLHF.

The chain combines TRBV6-1 with TRBJ2-1; D is perhaps TRBD2 (7 bases). V lost 0 bases to trimming and J lost 4 bases, with 22 bases between them. Per the germline V gene, CDR1 is MNHNS and CDR2 is SASEGT. This CDR3 is built from 19 residues. This CDR3 reads CASSEASGRGGNRYNEQFF. CDR3 nucleotides: TGTGCCAGCAGTGAAGCGTCAGGGAGGGGGGGCAATCGGTACAATGAGCAGTTCTTC.

A single count supports this clone. The chain joins TRBV19 to TRBJ1-1; TRBD1 aligns across 8 bases. CDR1 LNHDA and CDR2 SQIVND come from the germline V gene (reference sequence). V shed 7 bases and J 7 bases; nucleotides not matched to a gene: 11. This CDR3 has 14 amino acids. CDR3 bases: TGTGCCAGTACAGCGAGACAGGGGTTTGATGAAGCTTTCTTT. Translation gives CASTARQGFDEAFF.

The chain joins TRBV6-5 to TRBJ2-7, with 9 bases fitting TRBD1. V trimming: 6 bases; J trimming: 3 bases; junction bases outside the gene matches: 6. Germline V CDR1 and CDR2: MNHEY, SVGAGI. CDR3 length: 14 residues. The CDR3 loop is CASRPGTGLYEQYF. CDR3 DNA sequence: TGTGCCAGCAGGCCAGGGACAGGGCTCTACGAGCAGTACTTC.

This chain uses TRBV19 with TRBJ1-2; possible D gene TRBD1, 5 bases. V lost 1 base to trimming and J lost 4 bases, with 10 bases between them. The CDR3 runs 14 residues. Germline V lookup: CDR1 LNHDA, CDR2 SQIVND (reference sequence). CDR3 DNA: TGTGCCAGTAGTATAGGCGACAGCCCCTATGGCTACACCTTC. Its translation: CASSIGDSPYGYTF.

The chain has TRBV6-1 and TRBJ2-1; TRBD2 agrees at 8 bases. CDR1 is MNHNS, CDR2 SASEGT, per germline. V dropped 2 bases and J dropped 0; count of bases not matched to a gene: 3. The CDR3 is made up of 16 amino acids. CDR3 in DNA: TGTGCCAGCAGTGAACGGCGGGGGGACTCCTACAATGAGCAGTTCTTC. Residues: CASSERRGDSYNEQFF.